The entry below describes one T cell receptor beta chain. What it recognizes is unknown. Construction of the TCRbeta library involved unique molecular identifiers. TCRdb independently ran MiXCR on the PCR reads; one entry per CDR3 protein. This sample carries about 120,000 distinct CDR3 sequences, approximately 22% of them seen once, and the ten largest clones take 8% to 11%. The data are from a study of T-cell reconstitution after alpha-beta-depleted transplantation in children. The length of the CDR3 is 17 residues. CDR1 SGHTA and CDR2 FQGNSA come from the germline V gene. V was shortened by 1 base and J by 6 bases, with 18 bases between the two germline ends. Study conclusions and caveats: Certain patients had high TCRbeta diversity at day 60, and it came from recipient T cells and thymic progenitors that survived. T cells produced anew were the main source of T-cell counts and diversity one year after transplant. Several hundred expanded graft clones reportedly gave rise to the alpha-beta T cells present about two months after transplant.

The material was PBMCs, mostly from graft donor cells, obtained 180 days after TCRalphabeta/CD19-depleted stem cell transplant. The chain uses TRBV7-2 and TRBJ2-2; tentatively, D is TRBD1 or TRBD2 (5 bases each). The receptor's source is a male patient under 10 years old who had a stem cell transplant for chronic granulomatous disease, so the T cells may come from the graft donor. CDR3 bases: TGTGCCAGCAGCTTAGGAGTGGGGGTTCTAATTCCCGGGGAGCTGTTTTTT. It yields the protein CASSLGVGVLIPGELFF.